A selection of T cell receptor beta chains follows, all from one sample in a study of T cell responses to AZD1222 COVID-19 vaccine. The table came from immunoSEQ multiplex PCR; TCRdb's copy has only in-frame clones and leaves some out. The table lists some 140,000 clones, approximately 85% of them singletons. The sequencing here drew on peripheral blood, taken 28 days after the second AZD1222 dose. All receptors derive from an adult who received the AZD1222 COVID-19 vaccine. Each CDR3 is given with its conserved first and last residue. The D gene is left open where the match is weak. Only some rows state a clone size, as once, few, many or a class for expanded clones.

j_call | d_call | v_call | clone_size | cdr3_aa | cdr3_nt
TRBJ2-7 | . | TRBV15 | . | CATSRAGSRYEQYF | TGTGCCACCAGCCGTGCGGGCAGCCGTTACGAGCAGTACTTC
TRBJ2-5 | . | TRBV5-1 | . | CASSLDGGHPSQYF | TGCGCCAGCAGCTTGGATGGGGGACATCCCTCCCAGTACTTC
TRBJ1-3 | . | TRBV5-1 | . | CASSSDSYPGNTIYF | TGCGCCAGCAGCTCGGACAGTTATCCTGGAAACACCATATATTTT
TRBJ1-2 | TRBD1 | TRBV5-4 | . | CASSSWTGTAEGYTF | TGTGCCAGCAGCTCCTGGACAGGGACCGCAGAGGGCTACACCTTC
TRBJ1-3 | TRBD1 | TRBV7-2 | . | CASSPGGGNTIYF | TGTGCCAGCAGCCCAGGGGGTGGAAACACCATATATTTT
TRBJ1-5 | TRBD1 | TRBV7-2 | . | CASSLTGGRQPQHF | TGTGCCAGCAGCTTAACAGGGGGGCGGCAGCCCCAGCATTTT
TRBJ2-5 | . | TRBV3-1/TRBV3-2 | . | CASSQYLSSETQYF | TGTGCCAGCAGCCAATATCTCAGTTCAGAGACCCAGTACTTC
TRBJ1-2 | . | TRBV18 | . | CASSPRDPRPYGYTF | TGTGCCAGCTCACCCCGGGACCCCCGCCCCTATGGCTACACCTTC
TRBJ1-2 | . | TRBV6-5 | once | CASSPGTHPYGYTF | TGTGCCAGCAGTCCCGGGACGCATCCCTATGGCTACACCTTC
TRBJ1-5 | TRBD1 | TRBV5-1 | . | CASSTGTGKQPQHF | TGCGCCAGCAGCACCGGGACAGGGAAACAGCCCCAGCATTTT
TRBJ1-6 | . | TRBV28 | once | CASSFLPHSYNSPLHF | TGTGCCAGCAGTTTCCTCCCCCACTCCTATAATTCACCCCTCCACTTT
TRBJ1-5 | . | TRBV19 | once | CASSGGHSNQPQHF | TGTGCCAGTAGTGGAGGACATAGCAATCAGCCCCAGCATTTT
TRBJ2-1 | TRBD2 | TRBV28 | . | CASSWGTSVTEQFF | TGTGCCAGCAGTTGGGGGACTAGCGTTACTGAGCAGTTCTTC
TRBJ1-1 | TRBD1 | TRBV7-9 | . | CASSHRDSLRALEAFF | TGTGCCAGCAGCCACCGGGACAGTTTAAGGGCTCTTGAAGCTTTCTTT